The subject of this entry is one TCR beta chain. Its antigen is undetermined. The entry originates in a study of cytomegalovirus exposure and HLA in healthy donors. Study overall: It was reported in a later analysis that the 120 or so validation repertoires used the same platform as the approximately 600 first-cohort repertoires. Study-wide results and caveats: Despite most TCR sequences being rare, some public TCRs occurred in many donors. TCR clusters originating in the first cohort tended to co-occur in the 120 validation repertoires, according to a later analysis.

A roughly 120-subject validation cohort, separate from the roughly 700-subject first cohort, supplied the donors. Germline CDR1 MNHEY, CDR2 SMNVEV (reference sequence). Trimming removed 3 bases from V and 0 bases from J; junction bases left unmatched: 4. The CDR3 covers 15 residues. The assay was immunoSEQ multiplex PCR, and TCRdb's table has in-frame clones only and misses some. There are 150,000 to 200,000 clones in the sample; approximately 86% occur only once, and 2% to 2.5% lies in the top ten. Sequenced input: PBMCs. The receptor's source is a woman aged 18 to 35 in good health and CMV-seronegative. The V and J genes are TRBV27 and TRBJ1-1; 7 bases are shared with TRBD1. CDR3: CASSFVQGLNTEAFF. In nucleotides, the CDR3 is TGTGCCAGCAGTTTCGTACAGGGGTTGAACACTGAAGCTTTCTTT.